This note documents a single T cell receptor beta chain sequence. Its matching antigen is unknown. Treatment: approximately nine-day PBMC culture with coronavirus spike peptide pools or control peptides (ViraFEST assay). The Oncomine TCR Beta short-read assay generated sequence data from the DNA of cultured CD4+ T cells. Someone extracted genomic DNA from cultured CD4+ T cells. TCRdb redid the calling of the PCR reads with MiXCR, one entry per CDR3 protein. The sample shows around 20,000 distinct CDR3 sequences, more than 55% of them seen only once. The V gene lost 1 base and the J gene lost 2 bases, with 8 bases spanning the gap. This CDR3 is 15 amino acids long. Germline values: CDR1 SEHNR, CDR2 FQNEAQ (reference sequence). The data stem from a study of vaccination and CD4 T cells after COVID-19. Study in general: There were two doses of either BNT162b2 or mRNA-1273 vaccine given to participants.

This receptor was obtained from a human donor who had recovered from COVID-19. The chain combines TRBV7-9 with TRBJ2-2; D is undetermined. Material: CD4+ T cells from blood, cultured in vitro, obtained before SARS-CoV-2 vaccination. CDR3 loop: CASSLGASNTGELFF. CDR3 in DNA: TGTGCCAGCAGCTTAGGAGCCTCCAACACCGGGGAGCTGTTTTTT.